These 20 T cell receptor beta chains share one sample of origin, sequenced in a study of shared clonotypes between healthy human individuals. Clones were read by immunoSEQ multiplex PCR, and TCRdb kept only the in-frame ones, dropping some. Of approximately 2.5 million clones in the sample, 93% were seen once. The source material was naive CD4+ T cells from PBMCs. The subset: CD45RA+ positively selected. These receptors were taken from a man between 18 and 35 years old in good health. Some clones in this sample may be carry-over from other donors' samples.

Worth noting for this clone: The sample holds other DNA sequences that translate to the same CDR3. J is TRBJ1-1 and V is TRBV18, with 8 bases identical to TRBD1. Germline CDR1 reads KGHSH; CDR2 reads LQKENI. Germline trimming cut 6 bases from V and 0 bases from J; bases unmatched to any gene: 3. The CDR3 spans 14 residues. The CDR3 coding sequence is TGTGCCAGCTCCCCGGGACAGGTGAACACTGAAGCTTTCTTT. As protein: CASSPGQVNTEAFF.

Here the CDR3 DNA reads TGTGCCAGCAGTTACTCGCCCCGAACAGGTCCCCGGATCGCTGAAGCTTTCTTT. Its protein is CASSYSPRTGPRIAEAFF. The chain links TRBV6-7 to TRBJ1-1; weak D call: TRBD1 (5 bases). TRBV6-7 is designated an ORF whose function remains uncertain. CDR3 length: 18 amino acids. Deletions cut 0 bases from V and 6 bases from J, with 23 bases between.

This clone showed up just once. The genes are TRBV5-6 and TRBJ2-7; tentatively, D is TRBD1 or TRBD2 (6 bases each). The CDR3 loop spans 16 amino acids. The V gene lost 4 bases and the J gene lost 1 base, with 18 bases spanning the gap. Germline values: CDR1 SGHDT, CDR2 YYEEEE. CDR3 loop: CASSTKSQGTSYEQYF. The CDR3 region has the DNA TGTGCCAGCAGCACTAAAAGCCAGGGGACTTCCTACGAGCAGTACTTC.

The gene calls are TRBV9 and TRBJ2-7; 8 nucleotides line up with TRBD1. This CDR3 comprises 14 residues. Unmatched junction bases numbered 5, after V lost 4 bases and J lost 2 bases. The germline V gene encodes CDR1 SGDLS and CDR2 YYNGEE. CDR3: CASSKGQGTYEQYF. The CDR3 bases are TGTGCCAGCAGCAAAGGACAGGGTACCTACGAGCAGTACTTC.

This sequence joins TRBV18 and TRBJ2-7; tentatively, D is TRBD1 or TRBD2 (5 bases each). The CDR3 covers 13 residues. Germline values: CDR1 KGHSH, CDR2 LQKENI. V gave up 3 bases and J gave up 6 bases, with 12 bases separating them. CDR3 loop: CASSPRGASEQYF. The CDR3 DNA follows: TGTGCCAGCTCACCCCGAGGGGCATCCGAGCAGTACTTC. Full variable domain (outside the CDR3, taken from reference TRBV18 and TRBJ2-7): NAGVMQNPRHLVRRRGQEARLRCSPMKGHSHVYWYRQLPEEGLKFMVYLQKENIIDESGMPKERFSAEFPKEGPSILRIQQVVRGDSAAYFCASSPRGASEQYFGPGTRLTVT.

For the CDR3, the DNA is TGCAGCGTTGCCGCATGGCAGGGTAGTCGCAATGAGCAGTTCTTC. This sequence encodes CSVAAWQGSRNEQFF. The chain carries TRBV29-1 and TRBJ2-1; a weak D match, TRBD1 (5 bases). The CDR3 has 15 residues. V was pared by 4 bases and J by 6 bases, with 19 bases between. Germline V gene sequence: CDR1 SQVTM, CDR2 ANQGSEA.

This clone was seen once. The V and J genes are TRBV6-1 and TRBJ2-7; TRBD2 is a possible D gene (5 bases). Germline assignment: CDR1 MNHNS and CDR2 SASEGT. The CDR3 length is 14 residues. Between the trimmed V and J ends, which lost 7 bases and 2 bases, there was a span of 15 bases. CDR3 in DNA: TGTGCCAGCACCGGCGGGCGGCTAACCTACGAGCAGTACTTC. Translated, it gives CASTGGRLTYEQYF.

The sample holds one count of this clone. The genes are TRBV2 and TRBJ1-5; the D gene is possibly TRBD1 (6 bases). The CDR3 extends over 14 amino acids. Trimming pared 4 bases from V and 6 bases from J, leaving 13 bases between. Germline values: CDR1 SNHLY, CDR2 FYNNEI. CDR3 nucleotides: TGTGCCAGCAGTGGACCGGGACAAACTCAGCCCCAGCATTTT. This translates into CASSGPGQTQPQHF.

The rearrangement joins TRBV11-2 to TRBJ2-3, with D perhaps TRBD1 (5 bases). The CDR3 loop spans 15 amino acids. Germline CDR1 and CDR2: SGHAT and FQNNGV. Between the trimmed V and J ends, which lost 5 bases and 0 bases, there was a span of 12 bases. The CDR3 reads CASSVQGASTDTQYF. The CDR3 DNA reads as TGTGCCAGCAGCGTACAAGGGGCAAGCACAGATACGCAGTATTTT.

J is TRBJ1-4 and V is TRBV5-6; TRBD1 might be the D (6 bases). Germline values: CDR1 SGHDT, CDR2 YYEEEE. The V and J ends lost 0 bases and 7 bases respectively, with 10 bases between them. The CDR3 extends over 14 amino acids. The CDR3 spells CASSLGGQSEKLFF. Written as DNA, the CDR3 is TGTGCCAGCAGCTTGGGGGGGCAATCTGAAAAACTGTTTTTT.

This chain uses TRBV5-1 with TRBJ2-1; possibly TRBD1 or TRBD2 for D (6 bases each). The CDR3 extends over 13 amino acids. The V gene lost 6 bases and the J gene lost 10 bases, with 17 bases spanning the gap. Germline V lookup: CDR1 SGHRS, CDR2 YFSETQ. CDR3 protein: CASNRQEGDEQFF. CDR3 nucleotides: TGCGCCAGCAACCGCCAGGAGGGGGACGAGCAGTTCTTC. The full variable domain, completed using reference TRBV5-1 and TRBJ2-1, is KAGVTQTPRYLIKTRGQQVTLSCSPISGHRSVSWYQQTPGQGLQFLFEYFSETQRNKGNFPGRFSGRQFSNSRSEMNVSTLELGDSALYLCASNRQEGDEQFFGPGTRLTVL.

V gene TRBV5-4 combines with J gene TRBJ2-5, with a tentative D call TRBD1 (6 bases). The V and J ends lost 5 bases and 5 bases respectively, with 19 bases between them. The CDR3 runs to 15 residues. Per germline, CDR1 SGHNT and CDR2 YYREEE (reference sequence). The CDR3 spells CASSPVRGPVETQYF. The CDR3 bases are TGTGCCAGCAGTCCTGTCAGGGGACCCGTCGAGACCCAGTACTTC.

The chain couples TRBV10-3 to TRBJ2-7; TRBD2 agrees at 11 bases. Germline V lookup: CDR1 ENHRY, CDR2 SYGVKD. V trimming: 3 bases; J trimming: 2 bases; junction bases outside the gene matches: 3. This CDR3 comprises 15 residues. CDR3 nucleotides: TGTGCCATCAGTGAAGTAGCGGGAGGGCCCTACGAGCAGTACTTC. Protein: CAISEVAGGPYEQYF.

The V gene is TRBV6-1, the J gene TRBJ1-6; no clear D gene. Germline V CDR1 and CDR2: MNHNS, SASEGT. The CDR3 consists of 13 residues. Trimming pared 1 base from V and 9 bases from J, leaving 7 bases between. CDR3 sequence (DNA): TGTGCCAGCAGTGAAGGTTGGGGTTCACCCCTCCACTTT. Protein: CASSEGWGSPLHF.

The V gene is TRBV2, the J gene TRBJ2-7, with a possible D match to TRBD2 (5 bases). The CDR3 has 14 residues. The germline gives CDR1 SNHLY, CDR2 FYNNEI. V dropped 5 bases and J dropped 3 bases, with 14 bases sitting between them. The chain's CDR3 is CASSLDLGVYEQYF. The DNA for the CDR3 is TGTGCCAGCAGTCTGGACCTGGGAGTCTACGAGCAGTACTTC.

The rearrangement joins TRBV15 to TRBJ2-1; 12 positions agree with TRBD2. CDR1 is LNHNV, CDR2 YYDKDF, per germline (reference sequence). V lost 1 base, J lost 2 bases, and 3 bases stayed unmatched. The CDR3 runs 17 residues. The CDR3 spells CATSRVASGRAYNEQFF. The CDR3 DNA reads as TGTGCCACCAGCAGAGTCGCTAGCGGGAGGGCCTACAATGAGCAGTTCTTC.

The rearrangement links TRBV5-4 to TRBJ1-2; 7 nucleotides align to TRBD1. V trimming: 3 bases; J trimming: 4 bases; junction bases outside the gene matches: 9. Germline CDR1 is SGHNT and CDR2 is YYREEE (reference sequence). This CDR3 spans 15 amino acids. CDR3 loop: CASSSLQGPGYGYTF. CDR3 DNA sequence: TGTGCCAGCAGCTCACTACAGGGGCCTGGCTATGGCTACACCTTC.

The chain is built from TRBV30 and TRBJ2-7; 10 bases fit TRBD2. Trimming took 0 bases from V and 5 from J; bases not matched to a gene: 7. There are 15 residues in the CDR3. Germline CDR1 reads GTSNPN; CDR2 reads SVGIG (reference sequence). CDR3 loop: CAWSVDLAGDNEQYF. Written as DNA, the CDR3 is TGTGCCTGGAGTGTAGATCTAGCGGGAGACAACGAGCAGTACTTC.

The chain uses TRBV28 and TRBJ2-1; 11 nucleotides match TRBD2. After removal of 5 bases from V and 8 bases from J, the junction contained 11 bases not matched to a gene. Germline V lookup: CDR1 MDHEN, CDR2 SYDVKM. This CDR3 contains 16 residues. Here the CDR3 reads CASSPGGLAGGDEQFF. The CDR3 region has the DNA TGTGCCAGCAGTCCGGGGGGGCTAGCGGGAGGAGATGAGCAGTTCTTC. The whole variable domain, remainder taken from reference TRBV28 and TRBJ2-1, is DVKVTQSSRYLVKRTGEKVFLECVQDMDHENMFWYRQDPGLGLRLIYFSYDVKMKEKGDIPEGYSVSREKKERFSLILESASTNQTSMYLCASSPGGLAGGDEQFFGPGTRLTVL.

The gene calls are TRBV7-9 and TRBJ2-7, with 10 nucleotides matching TRBD2. The germline CDR1 and CDR2 sequences are SEHNR and FQNEAQ (reference sequence). This CDR3 is 14 amino acids long. Trimming cost V 5 bases and J 6 bases; bases outside gene matches: 7. CDR3 DNA: TGTGCCAGCAGCCCCGGGACTAGCGAACGCGAGCAGTACTTC. It encodes CASSPGTSEREQYF. Complete variable domain (other parts from reference TRBV7-9 and TRBJ2-7): DTGVSQNPRHKITKRGQNVTFRCDPISEHNRLYWYRQTLGQGPEFLTYFQNEAQLEKSRLLSDRFSAERPKGSFSTLEIQRTEQGDSAMYLCASSPGTSEREQYFGPGTRLTVT.